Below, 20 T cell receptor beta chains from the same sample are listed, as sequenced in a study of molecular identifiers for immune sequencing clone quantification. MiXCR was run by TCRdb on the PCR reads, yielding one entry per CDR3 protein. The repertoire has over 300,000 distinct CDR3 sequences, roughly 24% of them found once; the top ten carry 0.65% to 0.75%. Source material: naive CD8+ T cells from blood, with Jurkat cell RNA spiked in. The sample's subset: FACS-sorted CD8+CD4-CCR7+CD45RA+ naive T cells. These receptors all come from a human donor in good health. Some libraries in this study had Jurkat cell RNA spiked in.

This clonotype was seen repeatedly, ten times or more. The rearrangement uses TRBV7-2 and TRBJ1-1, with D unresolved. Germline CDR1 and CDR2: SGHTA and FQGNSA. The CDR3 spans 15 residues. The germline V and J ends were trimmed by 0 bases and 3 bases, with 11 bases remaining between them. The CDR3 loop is CASSLAGGSYTEAFF. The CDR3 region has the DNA TGTGCCAGCAGCTTAGCCGGTGGGTCTTACACTGAAGCTTTCTTT.

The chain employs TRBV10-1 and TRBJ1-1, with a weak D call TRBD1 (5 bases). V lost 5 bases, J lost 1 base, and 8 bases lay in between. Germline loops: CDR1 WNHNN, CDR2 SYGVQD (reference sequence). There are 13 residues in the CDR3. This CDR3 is CASSPRENTEAFF. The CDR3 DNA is TGCGCCAGCAGTCCCAGGGAGAACACTGAAGCTTTCTTT.

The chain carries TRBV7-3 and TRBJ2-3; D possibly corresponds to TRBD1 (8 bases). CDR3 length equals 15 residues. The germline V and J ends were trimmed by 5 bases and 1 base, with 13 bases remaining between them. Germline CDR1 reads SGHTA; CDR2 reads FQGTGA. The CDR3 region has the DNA TGTGCCAGCAGCCAAACAGGGGGGGGCACAGATACGCAGTATTTT. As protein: CASSQTGGGTDTQYF.

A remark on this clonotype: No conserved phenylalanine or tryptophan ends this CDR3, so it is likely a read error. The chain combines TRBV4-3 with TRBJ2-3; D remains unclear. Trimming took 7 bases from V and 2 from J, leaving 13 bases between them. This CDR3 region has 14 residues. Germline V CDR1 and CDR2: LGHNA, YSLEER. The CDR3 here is CASTDGRYTDTQYS. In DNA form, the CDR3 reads TGCGCCAGCACAGACGGGCGGTACACAGATACGCAGTATTCT.

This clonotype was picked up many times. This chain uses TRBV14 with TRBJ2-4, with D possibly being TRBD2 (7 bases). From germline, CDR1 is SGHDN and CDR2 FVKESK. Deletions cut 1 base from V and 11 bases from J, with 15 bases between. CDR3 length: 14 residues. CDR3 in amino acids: CASSQAGGRAVQYF. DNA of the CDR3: TGTGCCAGCAGCCAAGCCGGGGGGCGCGCGGTTCAGTACTTC.

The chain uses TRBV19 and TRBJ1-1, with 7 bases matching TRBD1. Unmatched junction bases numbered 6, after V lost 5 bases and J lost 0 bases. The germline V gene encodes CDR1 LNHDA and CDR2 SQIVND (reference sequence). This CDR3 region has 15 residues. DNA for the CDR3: TGTGCCAGTAGTCCCGAGGGACAGATGAACACTGAAGCTTTCTTT. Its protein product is CASSPEGQMNTEAFF.

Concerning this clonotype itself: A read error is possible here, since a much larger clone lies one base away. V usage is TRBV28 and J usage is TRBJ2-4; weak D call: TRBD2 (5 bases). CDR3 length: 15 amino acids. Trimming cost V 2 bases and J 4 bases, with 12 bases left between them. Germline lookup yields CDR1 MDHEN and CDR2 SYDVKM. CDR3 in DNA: TGTGCCAGCAGTTTAGGAGGTCCCCCAAAAAACATTCAGTACTTC. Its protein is CASSLGGPPKNIQYF.

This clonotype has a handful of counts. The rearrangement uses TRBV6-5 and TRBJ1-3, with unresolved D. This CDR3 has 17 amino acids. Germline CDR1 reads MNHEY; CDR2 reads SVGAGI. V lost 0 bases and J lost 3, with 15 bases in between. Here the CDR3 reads CASSYSPPREYGNTIYF. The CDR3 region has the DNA TGTGCCAGCAGTTACTCGCCCCCCCGAGAATATGGAAACACCATATATTTT.

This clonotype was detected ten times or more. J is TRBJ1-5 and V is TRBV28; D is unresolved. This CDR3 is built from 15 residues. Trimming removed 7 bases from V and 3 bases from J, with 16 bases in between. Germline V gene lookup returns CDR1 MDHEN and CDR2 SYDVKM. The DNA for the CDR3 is TGTGCCAGCACCCAGGACCGAACACCCAATCAGCCCCAGCATTTT. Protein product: CASTQDRTPNQPQHF.

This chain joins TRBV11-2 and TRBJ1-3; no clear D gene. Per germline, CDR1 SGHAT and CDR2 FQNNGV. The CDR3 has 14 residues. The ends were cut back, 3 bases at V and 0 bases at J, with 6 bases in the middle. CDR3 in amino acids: CASSLVTSGNTIYF. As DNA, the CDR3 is TGTGCCAGCAGCTTGGTAACCTCTGGAAACACCATATATTTT.

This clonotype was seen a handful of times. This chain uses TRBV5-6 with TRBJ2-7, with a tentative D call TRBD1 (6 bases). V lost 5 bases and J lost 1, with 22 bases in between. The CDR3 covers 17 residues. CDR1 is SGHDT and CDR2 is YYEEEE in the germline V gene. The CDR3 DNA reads TGTGCCAGCAGTCCAAACCCCCGGGACACCGGATCCTACGAGCAGTACTTC. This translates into CASSPNPRDTGSYEQYF.

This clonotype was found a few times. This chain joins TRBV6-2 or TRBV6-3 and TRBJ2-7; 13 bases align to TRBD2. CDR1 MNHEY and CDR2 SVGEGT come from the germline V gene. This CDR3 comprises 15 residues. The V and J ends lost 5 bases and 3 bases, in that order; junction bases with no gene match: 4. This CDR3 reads CASSRGLAGVYEQYF. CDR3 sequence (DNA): TGTGCCAGCAGTCGCGGACTAGCGGGAGTCTACGAGCAGTACTTC.

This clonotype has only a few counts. In DNA, the CDR3 is TGTGCCAGCAGTTCTCGACAGGGGTTGGACACCGGGGAGCTGTTTTTT. It translates to CASSSRQGLDTGELFF. The chain has TRBV7-9 and TRBJ2-2; the match to TRBD1 covers 8 bases. J was trimmed by 3 bases and V by 6 bases; bases with no gene match: 9. This CDR3 contains 16 residues. Germline V CDR1 and CDR2: SEHNR, FQNEAQ (reference sequence).

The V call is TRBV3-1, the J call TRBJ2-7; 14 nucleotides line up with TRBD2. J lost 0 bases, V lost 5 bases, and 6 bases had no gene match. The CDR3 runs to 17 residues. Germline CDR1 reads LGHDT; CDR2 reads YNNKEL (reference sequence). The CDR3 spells CASSGTSGGPSSYEQYF. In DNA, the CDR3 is TGTGCCAGCAGCGGGACTAGCGGGGGCCCGAGCTCCTACGAGCAGTACTTC.

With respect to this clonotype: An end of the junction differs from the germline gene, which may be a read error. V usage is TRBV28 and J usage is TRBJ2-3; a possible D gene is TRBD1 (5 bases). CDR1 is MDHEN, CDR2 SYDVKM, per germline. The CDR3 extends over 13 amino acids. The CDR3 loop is CASSVWGTDTQCF. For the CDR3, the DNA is TGTGCCAGCAGTGTGTGGGGCACAGATACGCAGTGTTTT.

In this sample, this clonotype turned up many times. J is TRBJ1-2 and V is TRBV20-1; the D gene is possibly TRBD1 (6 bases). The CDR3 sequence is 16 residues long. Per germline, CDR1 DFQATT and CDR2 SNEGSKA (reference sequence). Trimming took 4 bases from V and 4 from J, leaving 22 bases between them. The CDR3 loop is CSATEHTGNPTYGYTF. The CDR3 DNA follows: TGCAGTGCTACGGAACATACAGGGAATCCTACCTATGGCTACACCTTC.

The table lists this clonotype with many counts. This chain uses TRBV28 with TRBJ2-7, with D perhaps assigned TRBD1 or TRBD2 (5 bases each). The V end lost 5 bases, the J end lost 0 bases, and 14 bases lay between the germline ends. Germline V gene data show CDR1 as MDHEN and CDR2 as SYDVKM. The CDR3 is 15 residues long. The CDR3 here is CASSLRGLSSYEQYF. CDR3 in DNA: TGTGCCAGCAGTCTTCGGGGCCTTAGCTCCTACGAGCAGTACTTC.

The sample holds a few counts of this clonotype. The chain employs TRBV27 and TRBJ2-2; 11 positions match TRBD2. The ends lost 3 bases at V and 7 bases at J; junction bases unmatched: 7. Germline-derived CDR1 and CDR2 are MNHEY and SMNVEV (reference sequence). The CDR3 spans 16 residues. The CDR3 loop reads CASSFLLAGGRGELFF. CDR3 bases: TGTGCCAGCAGTTTTCTATTAGCGGGAGGGCGCGGGGAGCTGTTTTTT.

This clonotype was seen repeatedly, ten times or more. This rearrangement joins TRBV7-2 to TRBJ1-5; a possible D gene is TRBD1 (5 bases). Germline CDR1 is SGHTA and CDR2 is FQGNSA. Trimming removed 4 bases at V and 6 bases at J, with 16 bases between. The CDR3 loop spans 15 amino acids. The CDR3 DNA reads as TGTGCCAGCAGCTCAGTCCCAGGGTGGGGTCAGCCCCAGCATTTT. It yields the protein CASSSVPGWGQPQHF.

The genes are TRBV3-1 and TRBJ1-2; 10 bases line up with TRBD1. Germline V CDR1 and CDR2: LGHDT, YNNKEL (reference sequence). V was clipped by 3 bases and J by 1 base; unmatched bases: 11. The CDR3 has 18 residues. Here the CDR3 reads CASSHTRDRGTRNYGYTF. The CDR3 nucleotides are TGTGCCAGCAGCCACACCCGGGACAGGGGAACCCGTAACTATGGCTACACCTTC. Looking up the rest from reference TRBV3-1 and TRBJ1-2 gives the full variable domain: DTAVSQTPKYLVTQMGNDKSIKCEQNLGHDTMYWYKQDSKKFLKIMFSYNNKELIINETVPNRFSPKSPDKAHLNLHINSLELGDSAVYFCASSHTRDRGTRNYGYTFGSGTRLTVV.